What follows are 2 T cell receptor beta chains derived from one specimen sequenced in a study of response to subunit inactivated influenza vaccine. In TCRdb, the RT-PCR reads were re-called with MiXCR into one record per CDR3 protein. The sample shows a few hundred thousand distinct CDR3 sequences, 21% of them seen only once. Sequenced here: PBMCs from blood, sampled less than 22 months after vaccination. These receptor sequences come from a man in his fifties or sixties who received an inactivated influenza vaccine.

This clonotype was observed a few times. V is TRBV28 and J is TRBJ2-3, with unresolved D. Germline CDR1 is MDHEN and CDR2 is SYDVKM. The length of the CDR3 is 14 residues. Deletions cut 6 bases from V and 2 bases from J, with 12 bases between. DNA for the CDR3: TGTGCCAGCAGCCCTCGGGCCTTCACAGATACGCAGTATTTT. Protein product: CASSPRAFTDTQYF. The variable domain in full, with the rest retrieved from reference TRBV28 and TRBJ2-3, is DVKVTQSSRYLVKRTGEKVFLECVQDMDHENMFWYRQDPGLGLRLIYFSYDVKMKEKGDIPEGYSVSREKKERFSLILESASTNQTSMYLCASSPRAFTDTQYFGPGTRLTVL.

This clonotype was detected only a few times. This chain joins TRBV19 and TRBJ1-5, with D maybe TRBD1 (6 bases). The CDR3 has 18 residues. From germline, CDR1 is LNHDA and CDR2 SQIVND (reference sequence). The germline V and J ends were trimmed by 8 bases and 0 bases, with 23 bases remaining between them. CDR3 nucleotides: TGTGCCAGTTCCCTGATGCACAGGGTGCCGTATAGCAATCAGCCCCAGCATTTT. The encoded protein is CASSLMHRVPYSNQPQHF.